This TCR beta chain was documented in a study of cytomegalovirus exposure and HLA in healthy donors. A word on this clone: Antigen specificity is unknown.

Study results and caveats: Evidence from a later analysis indicated that most CMV-associated TCR beta chains looked HLA-restricted. In vitro work confirmed that three CMV-associated chains recognize CMV antigens.

The CDR3 runs 16 residues. From germline, CDR1 is SNHLY and CDR2 FYNNEI. The V gene end was trimmed by 4 bases and the J gene end by 5 bases; junction bases not matched to a gene: 8. It was with 60 Vbeta and 13 Jbeta primers that the PCR ran. Data came from immunoSEQ multiplex PCR; TCRdb stores just in-frame clones and leaves some out. The sample shows roughly 120,000 clones, roughly two thirds of them seen only once. The TCR originated in a man aged 25 to 40 in good health and CMV-seropositive. V is TRBV2 and J is TRBJ2-3; TRBD2 aligns across 11 bases. Sequenced material: PBMCs. The CDR3 sequence: CASSVGLADYQDTQYF. DNA for the CDR3: TGTGCCAGCAGTGTGGGACTAGCGGATTATCAAGATACGCAGTATTTT.